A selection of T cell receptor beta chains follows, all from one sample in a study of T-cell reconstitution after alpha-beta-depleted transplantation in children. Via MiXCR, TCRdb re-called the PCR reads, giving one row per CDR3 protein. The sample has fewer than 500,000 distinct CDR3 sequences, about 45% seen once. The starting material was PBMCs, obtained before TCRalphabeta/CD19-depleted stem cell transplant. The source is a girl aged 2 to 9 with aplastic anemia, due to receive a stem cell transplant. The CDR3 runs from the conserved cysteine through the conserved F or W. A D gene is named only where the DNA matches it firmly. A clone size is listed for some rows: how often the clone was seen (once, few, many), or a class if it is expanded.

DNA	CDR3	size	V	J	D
TGTGCCAGCAGCCGGACAGGGGGTAAAAACATTCAGTACTTC	CASSRTGGKNIQYF	many	TRBV7-2	TRBJ2-4	TRBD1
TGTGCCAGCAGCTTAACCGGGAAAGAGACCCAGTACTTC	CASSLTGKETQYF	once	TRBV7-6	TRBJ2-5	NA
TGTGCCAGCAGTTCACTAGGGAGCTCCTACAATGAGCAGTTCTTC	CASSSLGSSYNEQFF	many	TRBV2	TRBJ2-1	NA
TGTGCCAGCAGGACGCGGGCTAGCGGGTCGCGCACAGATACGCAGTATTTT	CASRTRASGSRTDTQYF	once	TRBV28	TRBJ2-3	TRBD2
TGCGCCAGCAGCATGGCCGAATTTGAGCAGTTCTTC	CASSMAEFEQFF	NA	TRBV5-1	TRBJ2-1	NA
TGTGCCAGCAGCTTTCCTACAGTTTATTATGGCTACACCTTC	CASSFPTVYYGYTF	NA	TRBV5-6	TRBJ1-2	NA
TGCAGTGCTAGAGCGGAGAGCGGGAGACAAGGCGAGCAGTACTTC	CSARAESGRQGEQYF	many	TRBV20-1	TRBJ2-7	TRBD2
TGCAGTGCTAGAGAAGAGACTAGCTACAATGAGCAGTTCTTC	CSAREETSYNEQFF	NA	TRBV20-1	TRBJ2-1	NA
TGCGCCAGCAGCTTTAATACAGGAGGTAGCACAGATACGCAGTATTTT	CASSFNTGGSTDTQYF	few	TRBV5-1	TRBJ2-3	NA
TGTGCCAGCAGTCCCAAGACTAGCGGGACACTCTACAATGAGCAGTTCTTC	CASSPKTSGTLYNEQFF	NA	TRBV6-2/TRBV6-3	TRBJ2-1	TRBD2
TGTGCCAGCAGCTCCCGCGACTACAATGAGCAGTTCTTC	CASSSRDYNEQFF	many	TRBV11-3	TRBJ2-1	NA